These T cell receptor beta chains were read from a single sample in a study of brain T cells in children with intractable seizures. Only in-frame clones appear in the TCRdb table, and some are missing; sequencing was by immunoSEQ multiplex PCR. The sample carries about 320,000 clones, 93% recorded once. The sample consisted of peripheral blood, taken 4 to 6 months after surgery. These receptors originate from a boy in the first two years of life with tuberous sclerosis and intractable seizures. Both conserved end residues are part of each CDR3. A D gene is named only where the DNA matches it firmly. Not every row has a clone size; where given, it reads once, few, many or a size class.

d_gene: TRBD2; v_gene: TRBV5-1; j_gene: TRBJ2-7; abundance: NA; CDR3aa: CASRKGRAGVGYEQYF; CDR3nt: TGCGCCAGCAGGAAGGGACGGGCGGGAGTGGGGTACGAGCAGTACTTC
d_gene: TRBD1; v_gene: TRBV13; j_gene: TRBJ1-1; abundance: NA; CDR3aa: CASSLPGQGVLYTEAFF; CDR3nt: TGTGCCAGCAGCCTGCCGGGACAGGGTGTTTTATACACTGAAGCTTTCTTT
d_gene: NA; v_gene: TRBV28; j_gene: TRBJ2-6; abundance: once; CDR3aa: CASSFDSSGANVLTF; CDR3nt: TGTGCCAGCAGTTTCGACAGCTCTGGGGCCAACGTCCTGACTTTC
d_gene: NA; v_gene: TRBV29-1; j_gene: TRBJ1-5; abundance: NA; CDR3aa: CSVRVGPNQPQHF; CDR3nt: TGCAGCGTTCGGGTTGGGCCCAATCAGCCCCAGCATTTT
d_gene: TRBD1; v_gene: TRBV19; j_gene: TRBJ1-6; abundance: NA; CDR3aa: CASSLGQLYGSPLHF; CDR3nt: TGTGCCAGTAGTTTGGGACAGCTCTATGGTTCACCCCTCCACTTT
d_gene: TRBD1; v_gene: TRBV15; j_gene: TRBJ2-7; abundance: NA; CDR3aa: CATSRDKGQGREQYF; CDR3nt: TGTGCCACCAGCAGAGATAAGGGACAGGGTCGGGAGCAGTACTTC
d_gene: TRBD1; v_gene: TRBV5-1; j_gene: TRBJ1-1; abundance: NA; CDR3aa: CASRSWTGNVNTEAFF; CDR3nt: TGCGCCAGCCGATCTTGGACAGGGAACGTGAACACTGAAGCTTTCTTT
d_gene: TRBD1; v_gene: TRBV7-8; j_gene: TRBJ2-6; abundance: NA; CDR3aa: CASSPRTGVRSGANVLTF; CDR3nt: TGTGCCAGCAGCCCAAGGACAGGGGTACGCTCTGGGGCCAACGTCCTGACTTTC
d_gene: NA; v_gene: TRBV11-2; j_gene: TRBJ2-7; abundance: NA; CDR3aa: CASSLRDKHYEQYF; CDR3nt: TGTGCCAGCAGCTTACGGGACAAGCACTACGAGCAGTACTTC
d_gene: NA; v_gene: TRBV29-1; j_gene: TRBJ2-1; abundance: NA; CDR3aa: CSVEVRLVPEQFF; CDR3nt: TGCAGCGTTGAAGTACGACTAGTCCCTGAGCAGTTCTTC
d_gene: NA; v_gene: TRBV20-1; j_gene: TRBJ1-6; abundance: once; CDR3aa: CSVSASPLHF; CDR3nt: TGCAGTGTTTCTGCTTCACCCCTCCACTTT
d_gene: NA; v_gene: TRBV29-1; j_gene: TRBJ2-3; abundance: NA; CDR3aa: CSVSGPRTDTQYF; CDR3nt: TGCAGCGTTTCCGGGCCCCGCACAGATACGCAGTATTTT
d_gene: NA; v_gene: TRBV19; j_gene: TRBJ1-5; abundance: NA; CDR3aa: CASTEGPYSNQPQHF; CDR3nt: TGTGCCAGTACGGAGGGGCCCTATAGCAATCAGCCCCAGCATTTT